This section outlines one TCR beta chain sequence together with its context. Its antigen is as yet unknown. The record originates from a study of vaccination and CD4 T cells after COVID-19. Treatment defined: approximately nine-day PBMC culture with coronavirus spike peptide pools or control peptides (ViraFEST assay). These CD4+ T cells came from an unexposed donor, sampled before the COVID-19 pandemic (2011-2018). Cultured CD4+ T cells had their DNA profiled by the Oncomine TCR Beta short-read assay. TCRdb reanalysed the PCR reads using MiXCR and keeps one entry per CDR3 protein. In the table there are about 4,000 distinct CDR3 sequences, around 70% of which are singletons. Study results and limitations: Of the reactive clones in convalescent patients, a median roughly 88% showed up only post-vaccination.

This CDR3 region has 12 residues. Trimming removed 3 bases from V and 1 base from J, with 3 bases in between. Germline-derived CDR1 and CDR2 are SGHTA and FQGNSA. Sequenced material: CD4+ T cells from blood, cultured in vitro. This clonotype was obtained from a human donor in good health. The chain recombines TRBV7-2 with TRBJ1-1; D is uncertain. CDR3 nucleotides: TGTGCCAGCAGCTTTGGGAACACTGAAGCTTTCTTT. Protein product: CASSFGNTEAFF.